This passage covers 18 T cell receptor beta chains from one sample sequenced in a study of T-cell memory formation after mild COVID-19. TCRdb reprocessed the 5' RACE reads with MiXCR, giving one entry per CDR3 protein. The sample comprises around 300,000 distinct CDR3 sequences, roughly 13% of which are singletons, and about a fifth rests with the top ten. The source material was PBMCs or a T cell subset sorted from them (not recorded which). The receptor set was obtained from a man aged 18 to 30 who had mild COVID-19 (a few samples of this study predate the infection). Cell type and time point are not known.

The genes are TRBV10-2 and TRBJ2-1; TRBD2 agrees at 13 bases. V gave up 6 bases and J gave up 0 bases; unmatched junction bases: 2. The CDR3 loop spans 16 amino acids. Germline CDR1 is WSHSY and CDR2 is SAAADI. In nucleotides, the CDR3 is TGCGCCAGCAGGACTAGCGGGGGGAGCTCCTACAATGAGCAGTTCTTC. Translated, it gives CASRTSGGSSYNEQFF.

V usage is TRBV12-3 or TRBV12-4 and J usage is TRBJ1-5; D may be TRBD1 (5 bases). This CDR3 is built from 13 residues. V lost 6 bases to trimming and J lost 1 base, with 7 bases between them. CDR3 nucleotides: TGTGCCAGCAGGGGGGACAGCAATCAGCCCCAGCATTTT. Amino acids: CASRGDSNQPQHF.

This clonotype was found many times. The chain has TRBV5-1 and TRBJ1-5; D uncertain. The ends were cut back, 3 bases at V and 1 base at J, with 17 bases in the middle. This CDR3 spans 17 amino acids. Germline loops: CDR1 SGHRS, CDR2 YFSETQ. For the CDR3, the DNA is TGCGCCAGCAGCTCGGACCCGCTGGGCAGGAGCAATCAGCCCCAGCATTTT. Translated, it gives CASSSDPLGRSNQPQHF.

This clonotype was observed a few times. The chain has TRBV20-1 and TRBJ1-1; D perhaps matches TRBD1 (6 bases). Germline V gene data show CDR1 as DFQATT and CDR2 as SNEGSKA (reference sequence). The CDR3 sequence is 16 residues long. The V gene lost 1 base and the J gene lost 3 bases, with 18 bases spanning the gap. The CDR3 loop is CSARAVFLGAYTEAFF. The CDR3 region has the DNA TGCAGTGCTAGAGCGGTTTTCTTGGGGGCTTACACTGAAGCTTTCTTT.

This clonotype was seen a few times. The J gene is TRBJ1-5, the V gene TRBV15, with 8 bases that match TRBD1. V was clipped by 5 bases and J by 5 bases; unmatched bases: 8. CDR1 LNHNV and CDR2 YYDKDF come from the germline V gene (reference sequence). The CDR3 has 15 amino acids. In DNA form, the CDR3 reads TGTGCCACCAGCGGTCGACAGGGGAAGGATCAGCCCCAGCATTTT. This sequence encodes CATSGRQGKDQPQHF.

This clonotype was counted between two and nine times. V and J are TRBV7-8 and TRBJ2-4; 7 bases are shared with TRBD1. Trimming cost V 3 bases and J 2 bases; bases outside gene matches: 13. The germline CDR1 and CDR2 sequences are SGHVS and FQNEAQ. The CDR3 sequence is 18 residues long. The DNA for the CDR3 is TGTGCCAGCAGCTTCGACCCGACAGGGTGGAGAACCAAAAACATTCAGTACTTC. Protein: CASSFDPTGWRTKNIQYF.

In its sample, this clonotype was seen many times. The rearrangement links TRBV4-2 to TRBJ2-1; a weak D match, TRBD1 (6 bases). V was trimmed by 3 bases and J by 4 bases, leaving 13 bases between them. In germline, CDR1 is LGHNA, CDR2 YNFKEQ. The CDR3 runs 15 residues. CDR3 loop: CASSQDSQKYNEQFF. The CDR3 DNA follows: TGTGCCAGCAGCCAGGACAGCCAGAAATACAATGAGCAGTTCTTC.

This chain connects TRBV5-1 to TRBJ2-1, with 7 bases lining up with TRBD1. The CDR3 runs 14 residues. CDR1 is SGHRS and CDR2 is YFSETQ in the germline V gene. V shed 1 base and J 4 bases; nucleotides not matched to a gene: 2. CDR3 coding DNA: TGCGCCAGCAGCTTGCAGGACAGGTACAATGAGCAGTTCTTC. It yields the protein CASSLQDRYNEQFF.

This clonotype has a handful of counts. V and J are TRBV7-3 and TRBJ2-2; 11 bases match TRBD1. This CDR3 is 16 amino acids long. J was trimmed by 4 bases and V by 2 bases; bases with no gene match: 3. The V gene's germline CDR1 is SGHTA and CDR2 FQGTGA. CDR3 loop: CASSLYGTGGTGELFF. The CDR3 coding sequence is TGTGCCAGCAGCTTATACGGGACAGGGGGCACCGGGGAGCTGTTTTTT.

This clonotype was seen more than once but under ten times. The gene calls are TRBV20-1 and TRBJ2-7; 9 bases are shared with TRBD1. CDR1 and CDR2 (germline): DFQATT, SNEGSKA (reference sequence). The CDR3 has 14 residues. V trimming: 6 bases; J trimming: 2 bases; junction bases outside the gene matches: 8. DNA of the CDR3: TGCAGTGCAGACCCCGGGACAGGGACCTACGAGCAGTACTTC. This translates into CSADPGTGTYEQYF.

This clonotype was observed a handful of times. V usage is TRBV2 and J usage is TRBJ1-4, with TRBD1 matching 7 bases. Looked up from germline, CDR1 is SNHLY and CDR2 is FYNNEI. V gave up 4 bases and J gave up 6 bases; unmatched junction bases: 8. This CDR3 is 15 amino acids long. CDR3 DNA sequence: TGTGCCAGCAGTGGGGTTAACAGGGGAGATGAAAAACTGTTTTTT. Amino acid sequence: CASSGVNRGDEKLFF.

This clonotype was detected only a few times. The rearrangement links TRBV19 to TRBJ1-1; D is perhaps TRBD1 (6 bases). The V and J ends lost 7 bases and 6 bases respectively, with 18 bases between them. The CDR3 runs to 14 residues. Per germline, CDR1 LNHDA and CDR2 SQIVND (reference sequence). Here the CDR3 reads CASTAGQGSSEAFF. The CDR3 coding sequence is TGTGCCAGTACAGCGGGTCAGGGGAGCTCTGAAGCTTTCTTT.

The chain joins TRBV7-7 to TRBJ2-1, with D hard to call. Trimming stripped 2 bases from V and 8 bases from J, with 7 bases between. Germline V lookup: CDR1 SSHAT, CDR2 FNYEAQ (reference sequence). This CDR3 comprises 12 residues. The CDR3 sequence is CASSLPTHEQFF. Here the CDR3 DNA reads TGTGCCAGCAGCTTACCAACCCATGAGCAGTTCTTC. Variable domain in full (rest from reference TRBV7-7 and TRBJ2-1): GAGVSQSPRYKVTKRGQDVTLRCDPISSHATLYWYQQALGQGPEFLTYFNYEAQPDKSGLPSDRFSAERPEGSISTLTIQRTEQRDSAMYRCASSLPTHEQFFGPGTRLTVL.

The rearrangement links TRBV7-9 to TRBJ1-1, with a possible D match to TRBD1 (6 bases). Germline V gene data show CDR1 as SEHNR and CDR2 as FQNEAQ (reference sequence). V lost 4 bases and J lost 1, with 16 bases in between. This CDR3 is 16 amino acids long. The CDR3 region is CASSSWTARSNTEAFF. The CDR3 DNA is TGTGCCAGCAGCTCATGGACAGCCCGGTCGAACACTGAAGCTTTCTTT.

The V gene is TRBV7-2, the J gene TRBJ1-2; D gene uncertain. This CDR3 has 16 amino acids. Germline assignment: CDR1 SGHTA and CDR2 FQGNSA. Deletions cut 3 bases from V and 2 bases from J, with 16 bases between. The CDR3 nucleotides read TGTGCCAGCAGCTTCGCAGTTCGAGGAAACAACTATGGCTACACCTTC. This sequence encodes CASSFAVRGNNYGYTF.

The CDR3 here is CASSPDGYGRTDTQYF. The CDR3 coding sequence is TGTGCCAGCAGCCCGGACGGATATGGGAGGACAGATACGCAGTATTTT. J is TRBJ2-3 and V is TRBV7-6; a possible D gene is TRBD2 (6 bases). Trimming shortened V by 5 bases and J by 3 bases, and 18 bases separated the two germline ends. Germline CDR1 reads SGHVS; CDR2 reads FNYEAQ. CDR3 size: 16 residues.

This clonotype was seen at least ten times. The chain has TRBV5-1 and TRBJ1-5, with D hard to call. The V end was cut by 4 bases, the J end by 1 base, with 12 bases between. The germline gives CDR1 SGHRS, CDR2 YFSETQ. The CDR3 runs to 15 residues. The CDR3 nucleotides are TGCGCCAGCAGCGCGGGAACCTCGAGCAATCAGCCCCAGCATTTT. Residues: CASSAGTSSNQPQHF.

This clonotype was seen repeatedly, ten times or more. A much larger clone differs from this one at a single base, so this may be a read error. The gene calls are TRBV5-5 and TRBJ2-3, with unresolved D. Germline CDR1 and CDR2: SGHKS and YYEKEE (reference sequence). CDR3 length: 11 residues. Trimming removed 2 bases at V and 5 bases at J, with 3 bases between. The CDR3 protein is CASSFVDTQYF. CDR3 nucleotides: TGTGCCAGCAGCTTCGTAGATACGCAGTATTTT.